Listed below are T cell receptor beta chains from one sample, sequenced in a study of post-analysis software for immune sequencing data. TCRdb re-analysed the PCR reads in MiXCR, keeping a single row per CDR3 protein. The data contain approximately 180,000 distinct CDR3 sequences, about 30% of them singletons. Sample: blood. The receptor source for this set is a girl aged 5-17 years with multiple sclerosis. Each CDR3 is given with its conserved first and last residue. A D gene is named only where the DNA matches it firmly.

j_call	d_call	v_call	cdr3_aa
TRBJ2-2	TRBD2	TRBV9	CASSVEGTSYTRELFF
TRBJ2-1	NA	TRBV10-1	CASKTVIAGYNEQFF
TRBJ2-1	TRBD2	TRBV12-3/TRBV12-4	CASSGGLAGGSYNEQFF
TRBJ2-7	NA	TRBV12-3/TRBV12-4	CASSLEGLQGYEQYF
TRBJ2-1	NA	TRBV7-2	CASWGQGSSYNEQFF
TRBJ2-1	NA	TRBV29-1	CSVRSNEQFF
TRBJ1-6	NA	TRBV6-6	CATEGGNSPLHF
TRBJ2-2	TRBD1	TRBV29-1	CSYRTGVNIGELFF
TRBJ1-2	TRBD1	TRBV12-3/TRBV12-4	CASSPGTVYGYTF
TRBJ2-7	NA	TRBV28	CASSLGTVSYEQYF
TRBJ1-5	NA	TRBV2	CASRDYGFYQPQHF
TRBJ2-3	NA	TRBV12-3/TRBV12-4	CASAGNLKQRDTQYF
TRBJ1-2	TRBD1	TRBV9	CASSVVTGQGDSYTF
TRBJ1-4	NA	TRBV6-2/TRBV6-3	CASSPRDNGEKLFF
TRBJ2-1	NA	TRBV9	CASSALGSYNEQFF
TRBJ2-7	TRBD1	TRBV28	CASSGPGTASYEQYF
TRBJ2-5	TRBD2	TRBV5-1	CASSSARGGSYGQYF
TRBJ1-6	NA	TRBV6-1	CASSELREKETAPPHF
TRBJ1-1	NA	TRBV4-1	CASSPPAVGTEKMNTEAFF
TRBJ2-7	NA	TRBV5-1	CASSSTTLPYEQYF
TRBJ1-4	NA	TRBV20-1	CSVRGQPPNEKLFF
TRBJ2-5	TRBD2	TRBV7-9	CASSFSGTSGSSQYF
TRBJ2-3	TRBD2	TRBV7-9	CASSPSGSTGTQYF
TRBJ1-1	TRBD1	TRBV12-3/TRBV12-4	CASSPPFRQGMNTEAFF
TRBJ2-3	TRBD2	TRBV12-3/TRBV12-4	CASSLWREGDTQYF
TRBJ2-3	TRBD1	TRBV9	CASSGGQGAVGTDTQYF
TRBJ2-7	TRBD2	TRBV20-1	CSARDILAGVDEQYF
TRBJ2-1	TRBD1	TRBV29-1	CSVEAGTGGSYNEQFF
TRBJ2-7	NA	TRBV20-1	CSARQGVGAYEQYF
TRBJ1-2	NA	TRBV11-2	CASSLGYSVTASYGYTF
TRBJ2-1	TRBD2	TRBV20-1	CSARDPRREGRSYNEQFF
TRBJ2-7	TRBD1	TRBV14	CASSAFGQVERQYF
TRBJ2-7	NA	TRBV4-2	CASSQGGDSYEQYF
TRBJ1-2	NA	TRBV28	CASRTPRETAYGYTF
TRBJ2-5	NA	TRBV12-3/TRBV12-4	CASSLIGGAQETQYF
TRBJ2-5	NA	TRBV12-3/TRBV12-4	CASSLVKGSSVETQYF
TRBJ1-2	TRBD1	TRBV7-3	CASRPQGATNYGYTF
TRBJ2-5	TRBD2	TRBV11-1	CASSFEPNLPGLAGVSARETQYF
TRBJ1-1	TRBD1	TRBV6-6	CASNNRGGNGDTEAFF
TRBJ2-7	NA	TRBV19	CASSIHPTASGEQYF
TRBJ2-5	TRBD1	TRBV11-2	CASSPIWGQGRNEQYF
TRBJ2-1	NA	TRBV5-1	CASSLGALSSYNEQFF
TRBJ1-1	NA	TRBV29-1	CGAGPPYRTEAFF
TRBJ2-7	NA	TRBV12-3/TRBV12-4	CVSVAWMGDSYEQYF
TRBJ1-1	TRBD1	TRBV7-9	CASSRPTGLGTEAFF
TRBJ2-5	TRBD1	TRBV11-2	CASSRGTGYEETQYF
TRBJ2-1	NA	TRBV12-3/TRBV12-4	CASSSGEDNNEQFF
TRBJ2-7	NA	TRBV11-2	CASSLGDVASYEQYF
TRBJ2-7	NA	TRBV7-3	CASSLRPDSYEQYF
TRBJ1-1	NA	TRBV5-8	CASSSRRGDTEAFF
TRBJ2-4	NA	TRBV5-5	CASSLFASQTIVAKNIQYF
TRBJ2-3	NA	TRBV6-2/TRBV6-3	CASSYSGSSTDTQYF
TRBJ2-2	TRBD2	TRBV5-1	CASSSTSFHTGELFF
TRBJ1-6	NA	TRBV20-1	CSARDVQGNSPLHF